This T cell receptor (beta chain) was captured in a study of cytomegalovirus exposure and HLA in healthy donors. Looking at the study overall: The platform used for the 120 or so validation repertoires matched that of the approximately 620 first-cohort repertoires, a later analysis reported. General study findings and limits: Among TCR sequences, most were rare, though some public TCRs appeared in many donors. Cytomegalovirus status, reportedly, was diagnosed with high specificity and sensitivity by the classifier.

Comments on this clone: Its antigen is as yet unknown.

The V gene end was trimmed by 3 bases and the J gene end by 4 bases; junction bases not matched to a gene: 4. The CDR3 is 15 amino acids. Germline CDR1 and CDR2: SGDLS and YYNGEE. The table came from immunoSEQ multiplex PCR; TCRdb's copy has only in-frame clones and leaves some out. This sample has approximately 150,000 clones; about 87% occur once, and the top ten carry around 10%. Separation from the approximately 670-subject first cohort characterized the roughly 110-subject validation cohort, to which the donors belonged. The sequence came from a man aged 18 to 29 in good health and CMV-seropositive. Sequences were obtained from PBMCs. This chain uses TRBV9 with TRBJ1-4; 9 bases fit TRBD1. CDR3 nucleotides: TGTGCCAGCAGCGAGCGGGGACAGGGTAATGAAAAACTGTTTTTT. Encoded protein: CASSERGQGNEKLFF.